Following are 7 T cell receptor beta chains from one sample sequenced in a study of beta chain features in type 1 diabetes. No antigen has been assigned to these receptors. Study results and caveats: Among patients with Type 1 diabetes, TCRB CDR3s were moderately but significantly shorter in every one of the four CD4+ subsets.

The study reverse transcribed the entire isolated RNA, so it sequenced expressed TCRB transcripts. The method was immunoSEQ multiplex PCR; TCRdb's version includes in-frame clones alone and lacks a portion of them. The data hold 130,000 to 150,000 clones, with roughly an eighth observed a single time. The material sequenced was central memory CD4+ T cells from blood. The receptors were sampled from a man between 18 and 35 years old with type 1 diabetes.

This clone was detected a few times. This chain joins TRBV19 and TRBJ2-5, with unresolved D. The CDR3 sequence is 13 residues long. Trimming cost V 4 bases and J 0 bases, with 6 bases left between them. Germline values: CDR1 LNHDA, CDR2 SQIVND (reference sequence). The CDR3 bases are TGTGCCAGTAGTAACACAGACCAAGAGACCCAGTACTTC. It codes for CASSNTDQETQYF.

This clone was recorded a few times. CDR3: CASSFGQGRVYEQYF. CDR3 DNA sequence: TGTGCCAGCAGCTTCGGACAGGGTAGAGTCTACGAGCAGTACTTC. The rearrangement links TRBV5-6 to TRBJ2-7; 8 nucleotides line up with TRBD1. The CDR3 spans 15 residues. Germline lookup yields CDR1 SGHDT and CDR2 YYEEEE. V shed 2 bases and J 3 bases; nucleotides not matched to a gene: 7.

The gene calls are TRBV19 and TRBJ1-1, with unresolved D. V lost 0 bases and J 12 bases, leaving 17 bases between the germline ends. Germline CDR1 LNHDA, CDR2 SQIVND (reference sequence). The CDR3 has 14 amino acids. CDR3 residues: CASSIDESRLVSFF. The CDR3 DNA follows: TGTGCCAGTAGTATAGACGAGTCACGTCTCGTTTCTTTCTTT.

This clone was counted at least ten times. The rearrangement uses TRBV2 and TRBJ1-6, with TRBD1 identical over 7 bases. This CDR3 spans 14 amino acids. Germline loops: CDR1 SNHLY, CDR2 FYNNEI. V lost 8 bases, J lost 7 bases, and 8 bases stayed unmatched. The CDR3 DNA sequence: TGTGCCAGCTCTGGGGACAGTCACAATTCACCCCTCCACTTT. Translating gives CASSGDSHNSPLHF.

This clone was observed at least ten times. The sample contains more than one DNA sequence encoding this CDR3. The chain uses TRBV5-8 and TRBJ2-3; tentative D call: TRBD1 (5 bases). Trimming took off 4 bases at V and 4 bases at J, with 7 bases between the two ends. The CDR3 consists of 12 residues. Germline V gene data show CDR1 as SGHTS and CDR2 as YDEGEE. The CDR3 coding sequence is TGTGCCAGCAGCCCCAGGGCAGATACGCAGTATTTT. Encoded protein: CASSPRADTQYF.

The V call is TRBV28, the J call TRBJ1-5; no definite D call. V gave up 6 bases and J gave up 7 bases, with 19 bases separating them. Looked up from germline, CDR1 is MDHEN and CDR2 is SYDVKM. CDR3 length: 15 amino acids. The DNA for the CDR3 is TGTGCCAGCAGCTTACCTCTGGGGTGTAACCAGCCCCAGCATTTT. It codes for CASSLPLGCNQPQHF.

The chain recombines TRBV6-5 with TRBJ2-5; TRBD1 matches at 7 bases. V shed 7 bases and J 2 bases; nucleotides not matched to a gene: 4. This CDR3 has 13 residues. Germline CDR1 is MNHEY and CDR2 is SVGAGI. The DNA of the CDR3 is TGTGCCAGCATGATACAGGGGCAAGAGACCCAGTACTTC. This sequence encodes CASMIQGQETQYF.